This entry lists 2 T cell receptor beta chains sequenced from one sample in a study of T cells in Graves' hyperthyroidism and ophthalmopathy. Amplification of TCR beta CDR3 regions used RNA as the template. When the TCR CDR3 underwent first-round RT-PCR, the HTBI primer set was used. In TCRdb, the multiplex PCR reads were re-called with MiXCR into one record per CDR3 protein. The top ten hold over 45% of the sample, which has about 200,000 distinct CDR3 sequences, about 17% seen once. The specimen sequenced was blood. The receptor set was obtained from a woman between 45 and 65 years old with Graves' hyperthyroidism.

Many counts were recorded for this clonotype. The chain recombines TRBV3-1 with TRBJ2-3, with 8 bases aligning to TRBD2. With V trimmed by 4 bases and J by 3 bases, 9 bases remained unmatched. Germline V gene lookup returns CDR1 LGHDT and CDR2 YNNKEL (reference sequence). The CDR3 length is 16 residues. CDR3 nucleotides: TGTGCCAGCAGCCTTTGGTCCAGCGGGAGAACAGATACGCAGTATTTT. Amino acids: CASSLWSSGRTDTQYF.

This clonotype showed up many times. The DNA for the CDR3 is TGTGCCAGCAGTTTAGTTGGCAGGGGGCTGGAAGGGTCCTACAATGAGCAGTTCTTC. Its protein product is CASSLVGRGLEGSYNEQFF. The chain combines TRBV12-3 or TRBV12-4 with TRBJ2-1; 8 bases match TRBD1. Germline trimming cut 1 base from V and 1 base from J; bases unmatched to any gene: 12. This CDR3 spans 19 amino acids.